The 10 T cell receptor beta chains listed next were all sequenced from one sample in a study of OX40 agonist ivuxolimab in advanced cancers. The table came from immunoSEQ multiplex PCR; TCRdb's copy has only in-frame clones and leaves some out. The sample holds 50,000 to 80,000 clones; roughly 90% are singletons and the top ten take about 0.44%. Sequencing was performed on CD4+ or CD8+ T cells sorted from blood, taken in a trial of the OX40 agonist ivuxolimab. The source of these receptors is an adult with an advanced solid tumor such as melanoma, head and neck, liver or kidney cancer.

This sequence joins TRBV4-3 and TRBJ1-1; no clear D. The CDR3 sequence is 15 residues long. In germline, CDR1 is LGHNA, CDR2 YSLEER. Trimming cost V 0 bases and J 2 bases, with 10 bases left between them. CDR3 protein: CASSQERTVNTEAFF. The DNA of the CDR3 is TGCGCCAGCAGCCAAGAACGCACAGTAAACACTGAAGCTTTCTTT.

This chain links TRBV18 with TRBJ2-7, with 8 bases fitting TRBD2. CDR1 and CDR2 (germline): KGHSH, LQKENI. The CDR3 loop spans 13 amino acids. V lost 5 bases to trimming and J lost 2 bases; unmatched junction nucleotides: 2. CDR3 residues: CASSERGPYEQYF. The CDR3 coding sequence is TGTGCCAGCTCAGAGCGGGGGCCCTACGAGCAGTACTTC.

This clone has just a few counts. This chain uses TRBV19 with TRBJ1-5; D not certain. Per germline, CDR1 LNHDA and CDR2 SQIVND (reference sequence). The ends were cut back, 4 bases at V and 2 bases at J, with 12 bases in the middle. The CDR3 covers 15 residues. CDR3 loop: CASSSQTLGNQPQHF. The CDR3 DNA is TGTGCCAGTAGTAGTCAGACATTGGGCAATCAGCCCCAGCATTTT.

The chain employs TRBV20-1 and TRBJ2-3; a weak D match, TRBD1 (6 bases). Trimming took 1 base from V and 8 from J, leaving 7 bases between them. The CDR3 loop spans 11 amino acids. Germline V gives CDR1 DFQATT, CDR2 SNEGSKA (reference sequence). CDR3 protein: CSARGGPTQYF. DNA for the CDR3: TGCAGTGCTAGAGGGGGGCCTACGCAGTATTTT.

CDR3 amino acids: CASSFEDEQFF. DNA of the CDR3: TGTGCCAGCAGCTTCGAGGATGAGCAGTTCTTC. This sequence joins TRBV7-6 and TRBJ2-1; D is unclear. This CDR3 comprises 11 residues. V lost 3 bases and J lost 8, with 5 bases in between. The germline gives CDR1 SGHVS, CDR2 FNYEAQ.

This clone was seen more than once but under ten times. This CDR3 is CATSIGNVRAGGYTF. CDR3 DNA sequence: TGTGCCACCAGCATAGGTAACGTCAGGGCAGGAGGCTACACCTTC. V gene TRBV15 combines with J gene TRBJ1-2; the D gene is possibly TRBD1 (5 bases). Between the trimmed V and J ends, which lost 4 bases and 8 bases, there was a span of 20 bases. CDR1 is LNHNV and CDR2 is YYDKDF in the germline V gene (reference sequence). CDR3 length equals 15 residues. Full variable domain (missing parts from reference TRBV15 and TRBJ1-2): DAMVIQNPRYQVTQFGKPVTLSCSQTLNHNVMYWYQQKSSQAPKLLFHYYDKDFNNEADTPDNFQSRRPNTSFCFLDIRSPGLGDTAMYLCATSIGNVRAGGYTFGSGTRLTVV.

The chain is built from TRBV5-5 and TRBJ2-7; 11 bases map to TRBD2. CDR1 SGHKS and CDR2 YYEKEE come from the germline V gene (reference sequence). J was trimmed by 6 bases and V by 4 bases; bases with no gene match: 9. This CDR3 is 15 amino acids long. CDR3 sequence: CASSTGTSGSIEQYF. CDR3 DNA: TGTGCCAGCAGCACTGGGACTAGCGGATCCATCGAGCAGTACTTC.

CDR3 loop: CASSKSTGPNTGELFF. CDR3 nucleotide sequence: TGCGCCAGCAGCAAATCGACAGGGCCTAACACCGGGGAGCTGTTTTTT. V is TRBV5-1 and J is TRBJ2-2, with 7 bases aligning to TRBD1. CDR1 and CDR2 (germline): SGHRS, YFSETQ. V gave up 4 bases and J gave up 2 bases; unmatched junction bases: 8. The CDR3 length is 16 residues.

The chain couples TRBV9 to TRBJ2-7; D remains unclear. This CDR3 is 15 amino acids long. The germline CDR1 and CDR2 sequences are SGDLS and YYNGEE. V was clipped by 0 bases and J by 2 bases, with 12 bases between them. CDR3 sequence reads: CASSVGSGATYEQYF. CDR3 coding DNA: TGTGCCAGCAGCGTAGGGTCGGGCGCTACCTACGAGCAGTACTTC.

The chain couples TRBV10-2 to TRBJ2-3, with 7 nucleotides matching TRBD2. Germline-derived CDR1 and CDR2 are WSHSY and SAAADI. The CDR3 loop spans 11 amino acids. Trimming at V came to 8 bases and at J to 4 bases, leaving 0 bases not matched to a gene. CDR3 residues: CASGGADTQYF. For the CDR3, the DNA is TGCGCCAGCGGGGGGGCAGATACGCAGTATTTT.